This TCR beta chain emerged from a study of T-cell memory formation after mild COVID-19. On this clonotype: Its antigen remains unknown.

V shed 5 bases, J shed 6 bases, and the junction held 11 bases outside the gene matches. CDR3 length: 16 amino acids. CDR1 is LNHNV, CDR2 YYDKDF, per germline (reference sequence). The study, taken as a whole, reports: Contracting clones from day 15 to 85 had balanced CD4/CD8; later expanders favoured CD4+.

Each CDR3 protein gets one entry after TCRdb re-called the 5' RACE reads with MiXCR. The data show 280,000 or so distinct CDR3 sequences, less than 9.5% seen once. This receptor was identified in a man younger than 35 who had mild COVID-19 (a few samples of this study predate the infection). Cell type and time point are not known. The specimen was PBMCs or a T cell subset sorted from them (not recorded which). The genes are TRBV15 and TRBJ2-3; 10 nucleotides match TRBD2. The CDR3 protein is CATSEGIAGGFDTQYF. The CDR3 bases are TGTGCCACCAGCGAGGGGATAGCGGGGGGTTTCGATACGCAGTATTTT.